A single sample is the source of the 26 T cell receptor beta chains below, sequenced in a study of cytomegalovirus exposure and HLA in healthy donors. Both 60 Vbeta primers and 13 Jbeta primers went into the PCR. Assay used: immunoSEQ multiplex PCR; TCRdb lists only in-frame clones, some missing. The table lists 100,000 to 150,000 clones, roughly 70% of them singletons. The sequencing input was PBMCs. Receptors originate from a man aged 45-65 years in good health and CMV-seropositive.

This clone is a singleton in its sample. Different DNA sequences within this sample yield the same CDR3. The genes are TRBV5-1 and TRBJ2-7; 8 bases line up with TRBD1. CDR1 and CDR2 from the germline V gene are SGHRS and YFSETQ. Unmatched junction bases numbered 2, after V lost 0 bases and J lost 3 bases. The CDR3 spans 14 residues. CDR3 sequence: CASSLAGQGYEQYF. The CDR3 DNA follows: TGCGCCAGCAGCTTGGCCGGACAGGGCTACGAGCAGTACTTC. Full variable domain (rest looked up from reference TRBV5-1 and TRBJ2-7): KAGVTQTPRYLIKTRGQQVTLSCSPISGHRSVSWYQQTPGQGLQFLFEYFSETQRNKGNFPGRFSGRQFSNSRSEMNVSTLELGDSALYLCASSLAGQGYEQYFGPGTRLTVT.

This clone was recorded only once. J is TRBJ2-7 and V is TRBV25-1; a weak D match, TRBD1 (6 bases). Trimming took 6 bases from V and 3 from J, leaving 15 bases between them. This CDR3 is built from 14 residues. In germline, CDR1 is MGHDK, CDR2 SYGVNS. CDR3 protein: CASSPGTRFYEQYF. In DNA, the CDR3 is TGTGCCAGCAGCCCCGGGACAAGGTTCTACGAGCAGTACTTC.

The V and J genes are TRBV9 and TRBJ2-3; TRBD2 is a possible D gene (5 bases). V lost 0 bases and J lost 0, with 8 bases in between. Germline loops: CDR1 SGDLS, CDR2 YYNGEE. CDR3 length equals 15 residues. Here the CDR3 reads CASSVVGGSTDTQYF. Written as DNA, the CDR3 is TGTGCCAGCAGCGTAGTAGGCGGGAGCACAGATACGCAGTATTTT.

The chain uses TRBV5-4 and TRBJ1-1, with D possibly matching TRBD1 (6 bases). With 0 bases removed from V and 7 bases from J, the gap between germline ends came to 19 bases. CDR3 size: 16 residues. Germline V lookup: CDR1 SGHNT, CDR2 YYREEE (reference sequence). DNA of the CDR3: TGTGCCAGCAGCTTGGGGGGCGGGGGCTTAGCCGGTGAAGCTTTCTTT. It codes for CASSLGGGGLAGEAFF.

CDR3 DNA: TGTGCCAGCAGCAGGACTAGCGGGGGGCCCGTTTTGGGGGAGCTGTTTTTT. Protein: CASSRTSGGPVLGELFF. The chain carries TRBV27 and TRBJ2-2; 14 positions agree with TRBD2. CDR1 and CDR2 from the germline V gene are MNHEY and SMNVEV (reference sequence). The V segment lost 6 bases and the J segment 8 bases; nucleotides outside the gene matches: 11. CDR3 length: 17 amino acids.

This clone turned up a few times. This rearrangement joins TRBV29-1 to TRBJ2-1; 9 nucleotides align to TRBD2. Germline V gives CDR1 SQVTM, CDR2 ANQGSEA. This CDR3 contains 13 residues. The ends lost 7 bases at V and 7 bases at J; junction bases unmatched: 8. This CDR3 is CSGQAGGTNEQFF. The CDR3 DNA reads as TGCAGCGGTCAGGCGGGGGGGACGAATGAGCAGTTCTTC.

J is TRBJ1-2 and V is TRBV13, with 8 bases identical to TRBD1. The CDR3 runs to 15 residues. V was clipped by 5 bases and J by 4 bases; unmatched bases: 9. Germline loops: CDR1 PRHDT, CDR2 FYEKMQ (reference sequence). The CDR3 DNA reads TGTGCCAGCAGCCCTGGACAGGGCGAGAGCTATGGCTACACCTTC. Translation: CASSPGQGESYGYTF. Full variable domain (rest looked up from reference TRBV13 and TRBJ1-2): AAGVIQSPRHLIKEKRETATLKCYPIPRHDTVYWYQQGPGQDPQFLISFYEKMQSDKGSIPDRFSAQQFSDYHSELNMSSLELGDSALYFCASSPGQGESYGYTFGSGTRLTVV.

The rearrangement links TRBV7-9 to TRBJ2-3; D might be TRBD2 (6 bases). This CDR3 spans 15 amino acids. Trimming left V 4 bases short and J 0 bases short, with 11 bases between. Germline CDR1 and CDR2: SEHNR and FQNEAQ (reference sequence). CDR3 in DNA: TGTGCCAGCAGCTCCAGCGGGCGTAGCACAGATACGCAGTATTTT. Protein product: CASSSSGRSTDTQYF.

The chain carries TRBV2 and TRBJ2-1; TRBD2 agrees at 7 bases. The CDR3 extends over 13 amino acids. J lost 8 bases, V lost 7 bases, and 8 bases had no gene match. CDR1 is SNHLY, CDR2 FYNNEI, per germline. CDR3 nucleotide sequence: TGTGCCAGCATGACGGATCGGGGGGATGAGCAGTTCTTC. Protein product: CASMTDRGDEQFF.

The sample holds a few counts of this clone. The CDR3 nucleotides read TGTGCCAGCAGCGTTGGACAGGGGATGAACACTGAAGCTTTCTTT. This encodes CASSVGQGMNTEAFF. The chain combines TRBV9 with TRBJ1-1, with TRBD1 matching 9 bases. The CDR3 runs to 15 residues. Germline values: CDR1 SGDLS, CDR2 YYNGEE. After removal of 2 bases from V and 0 bases from J, the junction contained 2 bases not matched to a gene. The full variable domain, with the rest looked up from reference TRBV9 and TRBJ1-1, is DSGVTQTPKHLITATGQRVTLRCSPRSGDLSVYWYQQSLDQGLQFLIQYYNGEERAKGNILERFSAQQFPDLHSELNLSSLELGDSALYFCASSVGQGMNTEAFFGQGTRLTVV.

The count of this clone is one. CDR3 nucleotides: TGCGCCAGCAGCCAGGGGCTGGGGACTAGCGGGAGCTCCTACAATGAGCAGTTCTTC. It is translated as CASSQGLGTSGSSYNEQFF. This rearrangement joins TRBV5-1 to TRBJ2-1; TRBD2 matches 14 bases. Germline lookup yields CDR1 SGHRS and CDR2 YFSETQ. This CDR3 has 19 residues. V gave up 4 bases and J gave up 0 bases; unmatched junction bases: 9. The full variable domain, in which reference TRBV5-1 and TRBJ2-1 provide the parts outside the CDR3, is KAGVTQTPRYLIKTRGQQVTLSCSPISGHRSVSWYQQTPGQGLQFLFEYFSETQRNKGNFPGRFSGRQFSNSRSEMNVSTLELGDSALYLCASSQGLGTSGSSYNEQFFGPGTRLTVL.

This clone showed up just once. This chain joins TRBV11-3 and TRBJ2-3; 7 bases are a match to TRBD2. J was trimmed by 0 bases and V by 1 base; bases with no gene match: 4. Germline V gives CDR1 SGHNT, CDR2 YENEEA. The CDR3 contains 16 residues. CDR3 loop: CASSLALAASTDTQYF. Here the CDR3 DNA reads TGTGCCAGCAGCTTAGCCCTAGCGGCTAGCACAGATACGCAGTATTTT.

The chain has TRBV12-5 and TRBJ1-1; 7 nucleotides line up with TRBD1. Germline trimming cut 6 bases from V and 3 bases from J; bases unmatched to any gene: 13. Germline lookup yields CDR1 LGHNT and CDR2 FRNRAP. This CDR3 is 16 amino acids long. The CDR3 loop is CASGFSRQGFDTEAFF. For the CDR3, the DNA is TGTGCTAGTGGCTTTAGCCGACAGGGTTTTGACACTGAAGCTTTCTTT. Complete variable domain (other parts from reference TRBV12-5 and TRBJ1-1): DARVTQTPRHKVTEMGQEVTMRCQPILGHNTVFWYRQTMMQGLELLAYFRNRAPLDDSGMPKDRFSAEMPDATLATLKIQPSEPRDSAVYFCASGFSRQGFDTEAFFGQGTRLTVV.

This sequence joins TRBV5-8 and TRBJ2-1; 10 bases are a match to TRBD1. CDR3 size: 15 residues. V shed 5 bases, J shed 0 bases, and the junction held 2 bases outside the gene matches. Germline V gives CDR1 SGHTS, CDR2 YDEGEE. Written as DNA, the CDR3 is TGTGCCAGCAGACGGACAGGGGGCTCCTACAATGAGCAGTTCTTC. This translates into CASRRTGGSYNEQFF.

This clone was seen only a few times. The rearrangement joins TRBV7-9 to TRBJ1-1; D gene unclear. This CDR3 region has 11 residues. Germline V gene sequence: CDR1 SEHNR, CDR2 FQNEAQ (reference sequence). V shed 4 bases and J shed 10 bases, with 10 bases lying between them. This CDR3 is CASSSPPGAFF. The CDR3 DNA follows: TGTGCCAGCAGCTCGCCTCCGGGAGCTTTCTTT.

The sample holds one count of this clone. The V call is TRBV4-2, the J call TRBJ2-1; 10 positions match TRBD2. CDR3 length: 18 residues. The germline gives CDR1 LGHNA, CDR2 YNFKEQ. V dropped 0 bases and J dropped 6; count of bases not matched to a gene: 11. The CDR3 protein is CASSQDGPPLAGVNEQFF. The CDR3 DNA reads TGTGCCAGCAGCCAAGATGGGCCCCCGCTAGCGGGAGTCAATGAGCAGTTCTTC.

The chain employs TRBV6-1 and TRBJ1-6, with D hard to call. This CDR3 is built from 15 residues. Germline-derived CDR1 and CDR2 are MNHNS and SASEGT. Trimming shortened V by 3 bases and J by 6 bases, and 12 bases separated the two germline ends. CDR3 bases: TGTGCCAGCAGTGACGGAGAGGCCCTTAATTCACCCCTCCACTTT. Amino acid sequence: CASSDGEALNSPLHF.

The chain carries TRBV4-1 and TRBJ1-5, with TRBD1 as a possible D gene (5 bases). Germline CDR1 reads MGHRA; CDR2 reads YSYEKL. The CDR3 runs 16 residues. Trimming cost V 1 base and J 0 bases, with 10 bases left between them. The CDR3 DNA reads TGCGCCAGCAGCCAAGTCTCAGGGTATAGCAATCAGCCCCAGCATTTT. Its translation is CASSQVSGYSNQPQHF.

V usage is TRBV11-3 and J usage is TRBJ1-1, with 8 bases identical to TRBD1. V gave up 5 bases and J gave up 1 base; unmatched junction bases: 9. Germline V CDR1 and CDR2: SGHNT, YENEEA. The CDR3 runs to 16 residues. The CDR3 protein is CASSPGQGLGNTEAFF. The DNA for the CDR3 is TGTGCCAGCAGCCCAGGACAGGGTTTGGGGAACACTGAAGCTTTCTTT.

The genes are TRBV5-6 and TRBJ2-7; 7 bases are a match to TRBD1. This CDR3 region has 14 residues. Looked up from germline, CDR1 is SGHDT and CDR2 is YYEEEE. The V gene end was trimmed by 1 base and the J gene end by 6 bases; junction bases not matched to a gene: 7. The CDR3 nucleotides are TGTGCCAGCAGCTTGAGACAGGGCTCAGGCGAGCAGTACTTC. Its translation: CASSLRQGSGEQYF.

The chain uses TRBV10-1 and TRBJ2-5; D is possibly TRBD2 (7 bases). The tail of the sequence fits TRBJ2-7 better, so the J call may be wrong. CDR1 and CDR2 (germline): WNHNN, SYGVQD (reference sequence). The CDR3 is made up of 14 amino acids. CDR3 residues: CASSGRGAGYEQYF. The DNA of the CDR3 is TGCGCCAGCAGTGGCCGGGGGGCTGGGTACGAGCAGTACTTC.

The gene calls are TRBV11-3 and TRBJ2-1, with 11 bases lining up with TRBD2. The germline V gene encodes CDR1 SGHNT and CDR2 YENEEA. Losses at the gene ends were 1 base for V and 13 bases for J; bases not matched to a gene: 9. CDR3 length: 15 amino acids. CDR3 loop: CASSLGHSGGAPQFF. CDR3 bases: TGTGCCAGCAGCTTAGGGCATAGCGGGGGGGCCCCACAGTTCTTC.

This clone was counted once. The chain uses TRBV19 and TRBJ2-1; 8 bases align to TRBD1. Unmatched junction bases numbered 13, after V lost 6 bases and J lost 9 bases. CDR1 LNHDA and CDR2 SQIVND come from the germline V gene (reference sequence). The CDR3 totals 15 residues. CDR3 in amino acids: CASRVGQGALGEQFF. CDR3 in DNA: TGTGCCAGTAGGGTGGGGCAGGGGGCGTTAGGTGAGCAGTTCTTC.

The chain joins TRBV6-5 to TRBJ1-2, with TRBD1 matching over 8 bases. The CDR3 length is 16 residues. Germline V gives CDR1 MNHEY, CDR2 SVGAGI. After removal of 1 base from V and 5 bases from J, the junction contained 9 bases not matched to a gene. In DNA, the CDR3 is TGTGCCAGCAGTTACTACAGGGGGGCCGGTAGTTATGGCTACACCTTC. Protein: CASSYYRGAGSYGYTF.

This rearrangement joins TRBV5-1 to TRBJ1-1, with unresolved D. CDR3 size: 13 residues. Germline loops: CDR1 SGHRS, CDR2 YFSETQ. Between the trimmed V and J ends, which lost 3 bases and 1 base, there was a span of 7 bases. In nucleotides, the CDR3 is TGCGCCAGCAGCTATGGGCAGAACACTGAAGCTTTCTTT. Its protein is CASSYGQNTEAFF. The full variable domain, rest sourced from reference TRBV5-1 and TRBJ1-1, is KAGVTQTPRYLIKTRGQQVTLSCSPISGHRSVSWYQQTPGQGLQFLFEYFSETQRNKGNFPGRFSGRQFSNSRSEMNVSTLELGDSALYLCASSYGQNTEAFFGQGTRLTVV.

The CDR3: CASSDARSSYNSPLHF. The CDR3 DNA sequence: TGTGCCAGCAGTGACGCGCGAAGCTCCTATAATTCACCCCTCCACTTT. This rearrangement joins TRBV2 to TRBJ1-6; the D is unclear. Trimming stripped 3 bases from V and 0 bases from J, with 9 bases between. There are 16 residues in the CDR3. Germline CDR1 SNHLY, CDR2 FYNNEI.